This TCR beta chain came from a study of shared clonotypes between healthy human individuals (dated by TCRdb to the early 2020s). Background on the whole study: The cohort comprised a couple of women and a few men aged 18 to 49 years. For each donor, three plates each were used for CD4 naive and CD4 memory, two plates were used for CD8 naive, and one plate was used for CD8 memory. The study deeply sequenced blood TCR repertoires of five healthy adults to estimate repertoire size and the extent of clonotype sharing between individuals. Different laboratories and diverse techniques were used to prepare libraries and sequence TCR repertoires, to increase sequencing depth and limit assay-specific biases. Between about 0.8 and 9 billion PBMCs per donor were obtained by leukapheresis.

Paper-wide results and their limitations: Only blood was sampled, and tissue TCR repertoires likely differ from those in blood. The small number of donors limited the genetic and exposure-history diversity represented. Pairwise subsampling led to the expectation that sequencing depth would affect the degree of clonotype sharing among donors. Naive subsets generally had larger estimated clonotype richness than memory subsets. Sharing across four donors was observed for about 5% of naive CD4, 3% to 4% of naive CD8, over 2% of memory CD4, and roughly 0.4% of memory CD8 clonotypes. Compared with non-shared clonotypes, the clonotypes found in all four sorted-subset donors had higher generation probabilities. Even with the large sequencing depth, rarefaction of the sorted-subset datasets indicated that sequencing was incomplete.

Germline trimming: 3 bases from V, 1 base from J; junction bases outside gene matches: 11. From the cysteine through the phenylalanine, the CDR3 covers 18 amino acids. Only the CDR3 part of the read is kept: 54 bases, read in frame from the first base. Taken from the germline V gene, the CDR1 and CDR2 loops are KGHSH and LQKENI. Using the deep immunoSEQ assay, TCR CDR3 regions were amplified from genomic DNA by multiplex PCR. Extracted genomic DNA from each cell subset was spread evenly across all wells of several immunoSEQ 96-well plates, with each plate serving as a replicate. For sorted subsets, about 200 ng genomic DNA, equal to 30,000 to 35,000 T cell genomes, was loaded into each replicate PCR. Purified libraries were quantified with a Qubit 3.0 fluorometer, sized on a Bioanalyzer 2100, and re-quantified with the KAPA Library Quantification kit. Every immunoSEQ 96-well plate was sequenced on a separate single-read 150-cycle Illumina NextSeq 550 flow cell. The authors processed their data as follows. Because the immunoSEQ output included only junctional sequences and no quality scores, the filtering could not be the same as the filtering used for full-length reads. To assign V/J genes and CDR3, sequences were annotated against IMGT germline references using PyIR, a Python wrapper for IgBLAST v1.9. Reads were filtered out if the reads had weak V/J assignments (E-value above 1e-6), no CDR3, stop codons, out-of-frame junctions, or ambiguous translated residues. V3J clonotypes were defined as sequences sharing an identical inferred V gene, J gene, and CDR3 amino acid sequence. The percentage overlap between two repertoires was calculated by dividing the number of shared unique clonotypes by the size of the smaller repertoire. Richness of each repertoire was evaluated using RTK rarefaction, the Chao1 estimator, and Recon v2.1 estimates of unobserved clonotypes. OLGA was used to compute generation probabilities for all TCRbeta clonotypes that the gDNA method yielded from a handful of donors. TCRdb re-hosts the immuneACCESS table, in-frame sequences only. Its copies lack some clones; in the studies checked, an unresolved V gene accounts for under half of them, and the cause for the rest is not known. For V, J and clone size, that table is used; D and trimming come from the DNA. The sample table holds hundreds of thousands of clones, of which roughly 95% were seen once. In total, the top ten clones hold roughly 0.1% of the sample.

On this clone: What antigen it recognizes has not been identified. Nothing much larger sits one base from this clone, and base qualities are not available.

CD8 naive samples were CD45RO-negative cells positively selected for CCR7, giving a CD45RA+CCR7+ population that excluded TemRA cells. The donors were healthy, HIV-negative adults with no recently reported acute infections or vaccinations. Every donor was a Caucasian adult living in Nashville, Tennessee, USA. Blood was obtained by leukapheresis, after which PBMCs were separated by Ficoll-Histopaque density gradient centrifugation and cryopreserved in liquid nitrogen vapor phase. Purity and quantity of every magnetically sorted T cell population were checked by analytical flow cytometry. Genomic DNA was isolated from every sorted fraction and measured by UV absorbance on a Nanodrop 2000c.

The clonotype originates from a young woman in good health. The receptor chain draws on TRBV18 and TRBJ2-7; 11 of the junction bases match TRBD2. The specimen was naive CD8+ T cells sorted from blood. What this sample's cell subset or site label stands for: CD45RA+CCR7+. The DNA sequence follows: TGTGCCAGCTCACCTACCGGGACTAGCGGACCGTTTTCCTACGAGCAGTACTTC. Translated, it reads CASSPTGTSGPFSYEQYF.